These 17 T cell receptor beta chains were all obtained from the same sample, sequenced in a study of blood T cell repertoires in COVID-19. The protocol was immunoSEQ multiplex PCR, while the TCRdb copy is restricted to in-frame clones and leaves out a portion. The sample lists 52,000 or so clones, roughly 89% occurring once. The sample taken for sequencing was peripheral blood. The receptors were sampled from a man older than 75 with acute or convalescent COVID-19.

The chain combines TRBV7-2 with TRBJ2-5; 13 positions agree with TRBD2. The V segment lost 7 bases and the J segment 1 base; nucleotides outside the gene matches: 3. Germline V gene lookup returns CDR1 SGHTA and CDR2 FQGNSA. The CDR3 runs to 15 residues. CDR3 residues: CASTGTSGVQETQYF. For the CDR3, the DNA is TGTGCCAGCACTGGGACTAGCGGGGTCCAAGAGACCCAGTACTTC.

The genes are TRBV29-1 and TRBJ2-1, with a tentative D call TRBD1 (5 bases). Germline V gene data show CDR1 as SQVTM and CDR2 as ANQGSEA. V lost 3 bases and J 15 bases, leaving 18 bases between the germline ends. The CDR3 is 12 residues long. This chain's CDR3 is CSVEVGPRGRFF. The CDR3 DNA follows: TGCAGCGTTGAGGTGGGTCCTAGGGGCCGGTTCTTC.

The chain couples TRBV5-6 to TRBJ2-5, with 9 bases matching TRBD2. The CDR3 is made up of 15 amino acids. Germline V gene lookup returns CDR1 SGHDT and CDR2 YYEEEE. The V and J ends lost 2 bases and 2 bases, in that order; junction bases with no gene match: 4. The CDR3 sequence is CASSFIAGVQETQYF. CDR3 in DNA: TGTGCCAGCAGCTTCATAGCGGGGGTACAAGAGACCCAGTACTTC.

The rearrangement links TRBV5-6 to TRBJ1-1, with 7 bases matching TRBD1. CDR3 length: 15 residues. Trimming removed 4 bases from V and 4 bases from J; junction bases left unmatched: 10. Per germline, CDR1 SGHDT and CDR2 YYEEEE. The CDR3 DNA follows: TGTGCCAGCAGCCCACCCCGGACAGGACCCACTGAAGCTTTCTTT. Translation: CASSPPRTGPTEAFF.

The gene calls are TRBV6-5 and TRBJ2-3; D is uncertain. Per germline, CDR1 MNHEY and CDR2 SVGAGI. CDR3 length equals 15 residues. V lost 2 bases, J lost 2 bases, and 11 bases lay in between. CDR3 amino acids: CASSYSRLFTDTQYF. DNA of the CDR3: TGTGCCAGCAGTTACAGCAGACTCTTCACAGATACGCAGTATTTT.

The rearrangement uses TRBV19 and TRBJ1-1; D call uncertain. Germline V CDR1 and CDR2: LNHDA, SQIVND (reference sequence). Deletions cut 7 bases from V and 1 base from J, with 10 bases between. The CDR3 has 13 amino acids. This CDR3 is CASTPVENTEAFF. The CDR3 nucleotides read TGTGCCAGTACCCCGGTCGAGAACACTGAAGCTTTCTTT.

The rearrangement joins TRBV18 to TRBJ1-1, with 7 positions matching TRBD1. CDR3 size: 17 residues. Looked up from germline, CDR1 is KGHSH and CDR2 is LQKENI. The V and J ends lost 0 bases and 6 bases, in that order; junction bases with no gene match: 13. The CDR3 coding sequence is TGTGCCAGCTCACCACCGAGAGGGGGCGCTCCCCTCTCTGAAGCTTTCTTT. Translated: CASSPPRGGAPLSEAFF.

In its sample, this clone was seen once. V gene TRBV6-1 combines with J gene TRBJ2-7; tentative D call: TRBD2 (6 bases). The ends were cut back, 2 bases at V and 6 bases at J, with 8 bases in the middle. CDR3 length: 12 amino acids. The germline CDR1 and CDR2 sequences are MNHNS and SASEGT. CDR3 loop: CASSERRAEQYF. CDR3 nucleotide sequence: TGTGCCAGCAGTGAAAGGAGGGCCGAGCAGTACTTC.

The rearrangement uses TRBV6-5 and TRBJ1-1, with TRBD1 as a possible D gene (5 bases). Trimming stripped 5 bases from V and 1 base from J, with 11 bases between. CDR3 length: 14 amino acids. CDR1 is MNHEY, CDR2 SVGAGI, per germline. CDR3 nucleotides: TGTGCCAGCAGTCACACGGGGGGGAACACTGAAGCTTTCTTT. This encodes CASSHTGGNTEAFF.

The chain carries TRBV7-2 and TRBJ2-5; 11 nucleotides line up with TRBD2. The CDR3 runs to 15 residues. The germline V gene encodes CDR1 SGHTA and CDR2 FQGNSA. The trim removed 7 bases at V and 2 bases at J, leaving 6 bases unmatched. The CDR3 region has the DNA TGTGCCAGCACCCCTCCTAGCGGGGGGCAAGAGACCCAGTACTTC. Its translation is CASTPPSGGQETQYF.

The V and J genes are TRBV18 and TRBJ1-6, with D perhaps TRBD1 (6 bases). V was clipped by 3 bases and J by 0 bases, with 12 bases between them. Looked up from germline, CDR1 is KGHSH and CDR2 is LQKENI. This CDR3 is 17 amino acids long. The CDR3: CASSPRQASSYNSPLHF. DNA for the CDR3: TGTGCCAGCTCACCCAGACAGGCTAGCTCCTATAATTCACCCCTCCACTTT.

The rearrangement uses TRBV30 and TRBJ2-5; 7 nucleotides match TRBD1. From germline, CDR1 is GTSNPN and CDR2 SVGIG (reference sequence). This CDR3 region has 15 residues. Trimming cost V 2 bases and J 0 bases; bases outside gene matches: 6. CDR3 amino acids: CAWSPGGHNQETQYF. In DNA form, the CDR3 reads TGTGCCTGGAGTCCAGGGGGACACAACCAAGAGACCCAGTACTTC.

The chain joins TRBV6-6 to TRBJ1-4, with 8 nucleotides matching TRBD1. The germline V gene encodes CDR1 MNHNY and CDR2 SVGAGI (reference sequence). The CDR3 totals 14 residues. Losses at the gene ends were 5 bases for V and 6 bases for J; bases not matched to a gene: 5. For the CDR3, the DNA is TGTGCCAGCAGTAAGACAGGGGTGGATGAAAAACTGTTTTTT. Encoded protein: CASSKTGVDEKLFF.

This chain connects TRBV7-8 to TRBJ2-1; 11 nucleotides match TRBD2. Looked up from germline, CDR1 is SGHVS and CDR2 is FQNEAQ. The CDR3 extends over 17 amino acids. The junction had 10 bases not matched to a gene; V was cut back by 0 bases and J by 9 bases. CDR3 nucleotides: TGTGCCAGCAGCTTAGCTTTTAGCGGGGGGGCCTTCAGTGAGCAGTTCTTC. Translation gives CASSLAFSGGAFSEQFF. The variable domain in full, with the rest retrieved from reference TRBV7-8 and TRBJ2-1, is GAGVSQSPRYKVAKRGQDVALRCDPISGHVSLFWYQQALGQGPEFLTYFQNEAQLDKSGLPSDRFFAERPEGSVSTLKIQRTQQEDSAVYLCASSLAFSGGAFSEQFFGPGTRLTVL.

The table lists this clone with a count of one. This chain joins TRBV9 and TRBJ1-2; weak D call: TRBD1 (6 bases). The CDR3 loop spans 15 amino acids. The germline V gene encodes CDR1 SGDLS and CDR2 YYNGEE. The germline V and J ends were trimmed by 4 bases and 4 bases, with 17 bases remaining between them. CDR3 bases: TGTGCCAGCAGCCCAAGCACAGGGTCGACCTATGGCTACACCTTC. Translating it yields CASSPSTGSTYGYTF.

The chain is built from TRBV5-6 and TRBJ2-1; 8 bases map to TRBD2. The CDR3 spans 16 residues. Germline CDR1 SGHDT, CDR2 YYEEEE. Unmatched junction bases numbered 6, after V lost 0 bases and J lost 4 bases. The CDR3 region is CASSLVGGGTYNEQFF. DNA for the CDR3: TGTGCCAGCAGCTTGGTTGGCGGGGGGACATACAATGAGCAGTTCTTC.

The chain joins TRBV7-2 to TRBJ2-3; D unclear. The V end was cut by 5 bases, the J end by 1 base, with 13 bases between. There are 15 residues in the CDR3. Germline assignment: CDR1 SGHTA and CDR2 FQGNSA. DNA for the CDR3: TGTGCCAGCAGCGAGCTCCCGCTCGGCACAGATACGCAGTATTTT. Its translation: CASSELPLGTDTQYF.